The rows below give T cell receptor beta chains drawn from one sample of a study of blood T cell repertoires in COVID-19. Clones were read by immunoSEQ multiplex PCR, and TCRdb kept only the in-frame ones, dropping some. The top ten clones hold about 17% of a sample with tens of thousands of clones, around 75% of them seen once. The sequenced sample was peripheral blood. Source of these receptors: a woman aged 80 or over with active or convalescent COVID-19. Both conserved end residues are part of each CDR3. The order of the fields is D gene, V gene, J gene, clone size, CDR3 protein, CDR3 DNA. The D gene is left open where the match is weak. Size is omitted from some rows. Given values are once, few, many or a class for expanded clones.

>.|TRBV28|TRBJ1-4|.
CASSSHSGKLFF
TGTGCCAGCAGTTCTCATTCGGGAAAACTGTTTTTT
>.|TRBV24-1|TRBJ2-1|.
CATSDWAGIFSNEQFF
TGTGCCACCAGTGATTGGGCGGGAATCTTCAGCAATGAGCAGTTCTTC
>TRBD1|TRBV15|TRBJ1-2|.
CATGIQGVGYGYTF
TGTGCCACCGGTATACAGGGGGTAGGTTATGGCTACACCTTC
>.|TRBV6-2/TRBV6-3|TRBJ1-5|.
CASSATGRNQPQHF
TGTGCCAGCAGTGCGACAGGTAGAAATCAGCCCCAGCATTTT
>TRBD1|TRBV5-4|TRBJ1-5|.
CASSPGGEAYSNQPQHF
TGTGCCAGCAGCCCAGGGGGAGAAGCATATAGCAATCAGCCCCAGCATTTT
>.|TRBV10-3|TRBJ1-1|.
CATERDRSLIF
TGTGCCACCGAGAGAGACAGGTCCTTAATTTTT
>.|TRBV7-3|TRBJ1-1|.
CASTSGRGNTEAFF
TGTGCCAGCACCTCAGGGCGGGGGAACACTGAAGCTTTCTTT
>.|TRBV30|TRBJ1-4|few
CAWGHGSKKLFF
TGTGCCTGGGGACATGGCTCAAAAAAACTGTTTTTT
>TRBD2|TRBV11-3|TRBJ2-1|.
CASSLRAGYNEQFF
TGTGCCAGCAGCTTGCGAGCGGGGTATAATGAGCAGTTCTTC
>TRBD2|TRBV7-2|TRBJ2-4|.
CASSLERRLAGIQYF
TGTGCCAGCAGCTTAGAGCGGAGACTAGCGGGCATTCAGTACTTC
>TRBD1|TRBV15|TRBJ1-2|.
CATSRAMGQGTLYGYTF
TGTGCCACCAGCAGAGCCATGGGACAGGGAACCCTCTATGGCTACACCTTC
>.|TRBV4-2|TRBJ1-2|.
CASSRYYPLGQKGSFYGYTF
TGTGCCAGCAGCCGTTACTATCCCCTGGGGCAGAAAGGCTCCTTCTATGGCTACACCTTC
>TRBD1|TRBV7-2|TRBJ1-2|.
CASSLEGTGRLGGYTF
TGTGCCAGCAGCTTAGAAGGGACAGGGCGGTTGGGGGGCTACACCTTC
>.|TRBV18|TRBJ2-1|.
CASSPSTVSLWNEQFF
TGTGCCAGCTCACCCTCTACCGTGTCCCTATGGAATGAGCAGTTCTTC
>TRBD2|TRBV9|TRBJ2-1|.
CASSSERGAKQKEQFF
TGTGCCAGCAGCTCTGAGCGGGGGGCTAAGCAAAAAGAGCAGTTCTTC
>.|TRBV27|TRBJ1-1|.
CASSLRDRGVNTEAFF
TGTGCCAGCAGTCTCAGGGACCGGGGGGTAAACACTGAAGCTTTCTTT
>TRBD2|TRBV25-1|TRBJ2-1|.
CASSSGRTNEQFF
TGTGCCAGCTCTAGCGGGAGGACCAATGAGCAGTTCTTC
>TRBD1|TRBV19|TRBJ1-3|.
CASEQGLRGNTIYF
TGTGCCAGCGAACAGGGGTTGAGGGGAAACACCATATATTTT
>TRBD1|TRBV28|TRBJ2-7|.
CASSLLGTGSIEQYF
TGTGCCAGCAGTTTGTTGGGGACAGGGTCGATCGAGCAGTACTTC
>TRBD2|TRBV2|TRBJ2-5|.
CASIMGLAGGEETQYF
TGTGCCAGCATTATGGGACTAGCGGGGGGGGAAGAGACCCAGTACTTC
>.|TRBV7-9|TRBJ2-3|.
CASSLAQGNTDTQYF
TGTGCCAGCAGCTTAGCGCAGGGGAACACAGATACGCAGTATTTT
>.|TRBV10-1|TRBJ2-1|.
CASSDRTNSSGSYNEQFF
TGCGCCAGCAGTGACAGGACTAACTCTTCGGGCTCCTACAATGAGCAGTTCTTC
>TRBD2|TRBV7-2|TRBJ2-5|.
CASSLGLAGGFETQYF
TGTGCCAGCAGCTTAGGACTAGCGGGGGGGTTTGAGACCCAGTACTTC
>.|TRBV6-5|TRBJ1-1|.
CASPGYTEAFF
TGTGCCAGCCCGGGGTACACTGAAGCTTTCTTT
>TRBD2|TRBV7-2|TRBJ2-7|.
CASSRGLAGAGYEQYF
TGTGCCAGCAGCCGTGGACTAGCGGGGGCGGGCTACGAGCAGTACTTC
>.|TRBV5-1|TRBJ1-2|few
CASSLGRGGDPYRSYGYTF
TGCGCCAGCAGCTTGGGAAGGGGGGGCGATCCCTATAGGAGCTATGGCTACACCTTC
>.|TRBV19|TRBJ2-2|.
CASSIQGPGELFF
TGTGCCAGTAGTATCCAGGGGCCCGGGGAGCTGTTTTTT